These T cell receptor beta chains were read from a single sample in a study of cytomegalovirus exposure and HLA in healthy donors. Assay used: immunoSEQ multiplex PCR; TCRdb lists only in-frame clones, some missing. The profile shows over 150,000 clones, 75% to 85% of them singletons. Sequenced input: PBMCs. These receptors all come from a man under 40 in good health and CMV-seronegative. Each CDR3 is given without its conserved first and last residue. The listing skips clone size in some rows; elsewhere it reads once, few, many or a size class.

j_call: TRBJ2-5
v_call: TRBV30
clone_size: .
cdr3_aa: AWSRGRETQY

j_call: TRBJ2-5
v_call: TRBV25-1
clone_size: .
cdr3_aa: ASSEGRAGETQY

j_call: TRBJ1-1
v_call: TRBV4-2
clone_size: .
cdr3_aa: ASSPGQLTEAF

j_call: TRBJ2-3
v_call: TRBV7-2
clone_size: once
cdr3_aa: ASSKSGGSADTQY

j_call: TRBJ2-1
v_call: TRBV5-1
clone_size: .
cdr3_aa: ASTPAGPTGWNEQF

j_call: TRBJ1-2
v_call: TRBV5-4
clone_size: .
cdr3_aa: ASSTDGGLGYGYT

j_call: TRBJ1-1
v_call: TRBV6-5
clone_size: .
cdr3_aa: ASTKGQIHNTEAF

j_call: TRBJ2-7
v_call: TRBV13
clone_size: .
cdr3_aa: ASSDGLYRHEQY

j_call: TRBJ2-7
v_call: TRBV2
clone_size: .
cdr3_aa: ASNHLYEQY

j_call: TRBJ2-5
v_call: TRBV11-1
clone_size: .
cdr3_aa: ASSRQETQY

j_call: TRBJ1-5
v_call: TRBV7-2
clone_size: .
cdr3_aa: ASSLPGTGRNQPQH

j_call: TRBJ2-1
v_call: TRBV5-1
clone_size: .
cdr3_aa: ASSLGPGTSGGNEQF

j_call: TRBJ2-1
v_call: TRBV6-1
clone_size: few
cdr3_aa: ASSPWTGGKF

j_call: TRBJ2-5
v_call: TRBV7-9
clone_size: .
cdr3_aa: ASSSKETQY

j_call: TRBJ2-3
v_call: TRBV9
clone_size: .
cdr3_aa: ASSDLDRLAGVDTQY

j_call: TRBJ1-2
v_call: TRBV5-5
clone_size: .
cdr3_aa: ASSLGGIYGYT

j_call: TRBJ1-3
v_call: TRBV18
clone_size: .
cdr3_aa: ASSPGLGQGNTIY

j_call: TRBJ1-3
v_call: TRBV19
clone_size: few
cdr3_aa: ASSIAAGADTIY

j_call: TRBJ1-2
v_call: TRBV18
clone_size: .
cdr3_aa: ASSPGAAEGYT

j_call: TRBJ1-1
v_call: TRBV15
clone_size: .
cdr3_aa: ATSRYGQGDTEAF

j_call: TRBJ2-7
v_call: TRBV28
clone_size: .
cdr3_aa: ASSFGDSLGQY

j_call: TRBJ2-5
v_call: TRBV6-1
clone_size: .
cdr3_aa: ASRTPTYLEEAQY

j_call: TRBJ1-4
v_call: TRBV28
clone_size: few
cdr3_aa: ASSPWGGQLF

j_call: TRBJ2-2
v_call: TRBV15
clone_size: .
cdr3_aa: ATSRDLGRNGELF

j_call: TRBJ2-3
v_call: TRBV6-5
clone_size: few
cdr3_aa: ASSYGTGGRTDTQY